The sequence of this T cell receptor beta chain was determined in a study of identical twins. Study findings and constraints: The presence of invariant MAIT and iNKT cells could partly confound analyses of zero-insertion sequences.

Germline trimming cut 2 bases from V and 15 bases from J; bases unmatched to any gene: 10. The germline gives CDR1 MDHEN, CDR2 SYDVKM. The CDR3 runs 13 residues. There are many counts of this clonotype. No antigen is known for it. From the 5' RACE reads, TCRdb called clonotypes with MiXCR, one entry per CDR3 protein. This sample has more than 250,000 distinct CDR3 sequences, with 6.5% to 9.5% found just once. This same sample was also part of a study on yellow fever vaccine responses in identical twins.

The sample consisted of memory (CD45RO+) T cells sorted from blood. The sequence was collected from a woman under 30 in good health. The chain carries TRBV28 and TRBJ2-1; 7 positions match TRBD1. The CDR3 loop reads CASSLDTRTGRFF. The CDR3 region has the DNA TGTGCCAGCAGTTTAGATACCAGGACAGGTCGGTTCTTC.